These T cell receptor beta chains were read from a single sample in a study of cytomegalovirus exposure and HLA in healthy donors. The method was immunoSEQ multiplex PCR; TCRdb's version includes in-frame clones alone and lacks a portion of them. This sample has about 79,000 clones; 93% occur once, and the top ten carry about 3.9%. Material: PBMCs. Source of these receptors: a woman between 25 and 40 years old in good health and CMV-seronegative. The CDR3 runs from the conserved cysteine through the conserved F or W.

CASSVGLAESTDTQYF	TRBV11-3	TRBJ2-3	16
CASSATSGRTYEQFF	TRBV2	TRBJ2-1	15
CASTLGQGASYGYTF	TRBV7-2	TRBJ1-2	15
CSAVPGGPTDTQYF	TRBV29-1	TRBJ2-3	14
CASSLVGDTFTDTQYF	TRBV7-9	TRBJ2-3	16
CASSPDRGKPQHF	TRBV7-9	TRBJ1-5	13
CASSFSNRKTEAFF	TRBV19	TRBJ1-1	14
CASSDRGLYNEQFF	TRBV6-1	TRBJ2-1	14
CASSYLDREGHTF	TRBV6-6	TRBJ1-2	13
CASSPFFQGSGANVLTF	TRBV18	TRBJ2-6	17
CASSRARANEKLFF	TRBV6-5	TRBJ1-4	14
CASSPGLAGGIYEQYF	TRBV11-3	TRBJ2-7	16
CASLGRGTEGVGTYGYTF	TRBV28	TRBJ1-2	18
CASSQGGQYNEQFF	TRBV4-3	TRBJ2-1	14
CASSPGGGNTGELFF	TRBV7-2	TRBJ2-2	15
CASSFSGRAYEQYF	TRBV9	TRBJ2-7	14
CASSAQGGYGYTF	TRBV6-1	TRBJ1-2	13
CASSAETGSNYGYTF	TRBV5-6	TRBJ1-2	15
CASSEGRGRGVWRAFF	TRBV10-1	TRBJ1-1	16
CAWIRGKINTEAFF	TRBV30	TRBJ1-1	14
CASSLSSGGAIGNEQFF	TRBV5-4	TRBJ2-1	17